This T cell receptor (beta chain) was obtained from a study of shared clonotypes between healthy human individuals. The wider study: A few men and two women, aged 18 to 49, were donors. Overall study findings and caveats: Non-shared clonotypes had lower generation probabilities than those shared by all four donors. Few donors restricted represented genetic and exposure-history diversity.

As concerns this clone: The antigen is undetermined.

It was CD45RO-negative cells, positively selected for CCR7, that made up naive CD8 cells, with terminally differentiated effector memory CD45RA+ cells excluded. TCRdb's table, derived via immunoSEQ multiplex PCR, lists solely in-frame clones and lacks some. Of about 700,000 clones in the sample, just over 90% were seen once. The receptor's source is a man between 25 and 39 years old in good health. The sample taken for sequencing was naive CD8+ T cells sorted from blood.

The CDR3 sequence: CASSSRRDQGKAFF. The CDR3 DNA is TGTGCCAGCAGTTCACGCCGGGACCAAGGGAAAGCTTTCTTT. The genes are TRBV27 and TRBJ1-1; D is perhaps TRBD1 (5 bases). Germline V lookup: CDR1 MNHEY, CDR2 SMNVEV (reference sequence). This CDR3 comprises 14 residues. Trimming stripped 4 bases from V and 9 bases from J, with 18 bases between.